A single T cell receptor (beta chain) is shown here with its context. Its antigen remains unidentified. Libraries were prepared by immunoSEQ multiplex PCR; TCRdb keeps only in-frame clonotypes and omits some of them. Here the sample spans about 41,000 clones, 95% being singletons. The source of the sample is a study of graft-versus-host responses after intestinal transplantation. Study details: Transplant recipients had multivisceral, liver-intestinal, or isolated intestinal grafts. Study findings and constraints: Allografts carried high graft-versus-host to host-versus-graft clonal ratios in patients having graft-donor T cell macrochimerism. GvH clones surfaced in recipient marrow, some emerging earlier in ileum or blood.

The CDR3 extends over 14 amino acids. Per the germline V gene, CDR1 is MGHRA and CDR2 is YSYEKL. Between the trimmed V and J ends, which lost 1 base and 1 base, there was a span of 7 bases. The sample consisted of unstimulated CD8+ T cells sorted from spleen or lymph node cells, taken before transplant. The rearrangement links TRBV4-1 to TRBJ1-2; D call uncertain. This receptor was obtained from a human donor who was the organ donor for an intestinal transplant. The CDR3 bases are TGCGCCAGCAGCCAAGGCCAGATTAACTATGGCTACACCTTC. Its protein is CASSQGQINYGYTF.